The present entry profiles one TCR beta chain with its context. Its antigen is currently unknown. Assay: immunoSEQ multiplex PCR; the TCRdb copy retains only in-frame clones and omits some. In the table there are approximately 2,000 clones, approximately 25% of which are singletons. The sample comes from a study of T cells in localized non-small cell lung cancer. Between the trimmed V and J ends, which lost 7 bases and 1 base, there was a span of 12 bases. Per germline, CDR1 WSHSY and CDR2 SAAADI. This CDR3 contains 14 residues. Each adjacent lung sample was taken at least 2 cm from the tumor margin and was free of atypia. Broader study findings: Appearance in adjacent lung was seen for a median around 60 of the top 100 tumor clones. Blood T cell density predicted longer survival; adjacent-lung clonality, shorter. Peak T cell clonality was found in uninvolved adjacent lung, exceeding tumor.

This sequence was found in a woman aged 35-75 years with stage II squamous cell lung carcinoma. The chain links TRBV10-2 to TRBJ2-3; D might be TRBD2 (6 bases). The specimen comprised normal lung tissue next to the tumor, sampled before any cancer treatment. The CDR3 reads CASTQTRRTDTQYF. The DNA for the CDR3 is TGCGCCAGCACTCAGACTAGACGCACAGATACGCAGTATTTT.